Listed below are T cell receptor beta chains from one sample, sequenced in a study of OX40 agonist ivuxolimab in advanced cancers. The assay was immunoSEQ multiplex PCR, and TCRdb's table has in-frame clones only and misses some. Of about 58,000 clones in the sample, about 89% are singletons; the top ten hold 3% to 4%. The sequencing used CD4+ or CD8+ T cells sorted from blood, collected in a trial of the OX40 agonist ivuxolimab. The receptors were sampled from an adult with an advanced solid tumor such as melanoma, head and neck, liver or kidney cancer. The CDR3 runs from the conserved cysteine through the conserved F or W. The order of the fields is J gene, V gene, D gene, CDR3 DNA, CDR3 protein. A D gene is named only where the DNA matches it firmly.

>TRBJ2-7|TRBV19|NA
TGTGCCAGTCGATACCGGGACACGGGTTACGAGCAGTACTTC
CASRYRDTGYEQYF
>TRBJ2-3|TRBV6-5|NA
TGTGCCAGCAGTTACTCGGCGCAGTTGGATACGCAGTATTTT
CASSYSAQLDTQYF
>TRBJ2-1|TRBV4-2|TRBD2
TGTGCCAGCAGCGCGGGACTAGACAACTACAATGAGCAGTTCTTC
CASSAGLDNYNEQFF
>TRBJ1-2|TRBV5-4|TRBD1
TGTGCCAGCAGCTTGTCGCGACAGGGGGGCGATGGCTACACCTTC
CASSLSRQGGDGYTF
>TRBJ2-7|TRBV7-9|TRBD1
TGTGCCAGCAGCCAGGACAGGGGTTACGAGCAGTACTTC
CASSQDRGYEQYF
>TRBJ2-2|TRBV9|NA
TGTGCCAGCAGCCCCCTCATCAACGGGGAGCTGTTTTTT
CASSPLINGELFF
>TRBJ2-1|TRBV9|TRBD2
TGTGCCAGCAGTGCTAGCGGGGGGAGCTCCTACAATGAGCAGTTCTTC
CASSASGGSSYNEQFF
>TRBJ1-5|TRBV28|NA
TGTGCCAGCAGCCGTCCCGCCTTAAGGGTTTATCAGCCCCAGCATTTT
CASSRPALRVYQPQHF
>TRBJ2-2|TRBV11-2|TRBD2
TGTGCCAGTCTACCACTAGCGGGAGCGAACACCGGGGAGCTGTTTTTT
CASLPLAGANTGELFF
>TRBJ2-7|TRBV27|NA
TGTGCCAGCAGTTTCGTGGCAGCTGATTTGGAGCAGTACTTC
CASSFVAADLEQYF
>TRBJ2-1|TRBV4-1|NA
TGCGCCAGCAGCCTGTCTAGGAGTAGTCGGAGCGAGCAGTTCTTC
CASSLSRSSRSEQFF
>TRBJ2-1|TRBV4-3|TRBD2
TGCGCCAGCAGCCAAGACTGGCTAGCGGTATTGGATGAGCAGTTCTTC
CASSQDWLAVLDEQFF
>TRBJ2-1|TRBV5-4|NA
TGTGCCAGCAGCTTCGCGGCTAATTCCTACAATGAGCAGTTCTTC
CASSFAANSYNEQFF
>TRBJ1-5|TRBV7-9|NA
TGTGCCAGCAGCTGGTCACCGAGATATGGCAATCAGCCCCAGCATTTT
CASSWSPRYGNQPQHF
>TRBJ2-7|TRBV7-9|NA
TGTGCCAGCAGCTTAGGACAGAGAACCTACGAGCAGTACTTC
CASSLGQRTYEQYF
>TRBJ2-1|TRBV7-2|NA
TGTGCCAGCAGCTTAGTGGCAGAGCGAAATGAGCAGTTCTTC
CASSLVAERNEQFF
>TRBJ2-7|TRBV5-4|NA
TGTGCCAGCAGCTTTGGCGGGGCCTCCTACGAGCAGTACTTC
CASSFGGASYEQYF
>TRBJ2-2|TRBV18|TRBD2
TGTGCCAGCTCGCGCAATCCGGGACTAGACGTTGGCGGGGAGCTGTTTTTT
CASSRNPGLDVGGELFF
>TRBJ1-2|TRBV5-1|TRBD1
TGCGCCAGCAGCTTGGATCCGGGGGAGGGACAGAACTATGGCTACACCTTC
CASSLDPGEGQNYGYTF
>TRBJ2-1|TRBV6-1|NA
TGTGCCAGCTCAGAGGGGGTCACCTCCTACAATGAGCAGTTCTTC
CASSEGVTSYNEQFF
>TRBJ2-7|TRBV4-1|NA
TGCGCCAGCAGCCAAGATGCAGACTCCTACGAGCAGTACTTC
CASSQDADSYEQYF
>TRBJ1-1|TRBV10-2|NA
TGCGCCACCCAAACACCCATGAACACTGAAGCTTTCTTT
CATQTPMNTEAFF
>TRBJ1-2|TRBV7-9|NA
TGTGCCAGCAGCTTAGGTTTTCTGAAGGGGGAGGACTATGGCTACACCTTC
CASSLGFLKGEDYGYTF